This paragraph reports one T cell receptor (beta chain). Antigen specificity is unknown. This specimen comes from a study of graft-versus-host responses after intestinal transplantation. Method: immunoSEQ multiplex PCR; TCRdb's copy keeps in-frame clones and lacks some. Of tens of thousands of clones in the sample, 84% were seen once. V was pared by 7 bases and J by 9 bases, with 9 bases of the junction left unmatched. This CDR3 spans 15 amino acids. Germline V CDR1 and CDR2: MDHEN, SYDVKM. This sequence originates from a human donor who was the organ donor for an intestinal transplant. The chain links TRBV28 to TRBJ1-6; 10 nucleotides agree with TRBD1. Source: unstimulated CD4+ T cells sorted from spleen or lymph node cells, taken before transplant. The CDR3 region is CASTTTGQGTSPLHF. As DNA, the CDR3 is TGTGCCAGCACCACCACGGGACAGGGGACTTCACCCCTCCACTTT.